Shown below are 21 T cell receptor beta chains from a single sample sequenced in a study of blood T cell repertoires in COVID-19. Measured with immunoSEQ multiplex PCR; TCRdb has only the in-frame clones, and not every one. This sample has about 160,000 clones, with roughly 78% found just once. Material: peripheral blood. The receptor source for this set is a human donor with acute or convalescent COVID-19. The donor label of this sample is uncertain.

The CDR3 DNA sequence: TGCGCCAGCAGATTAGAGCGGGTCGGCACTGAAGCTTTCTTT. Encoded protein: CASRLERVGTEAFF. The genes are TRBV5-1 and TRBJ1-1, with D unclear. Trimming shortened V by 5 bases and J by 4 bases, and 15 bases separated the two germline ends. Germline V CDR1 and CDR2: SGHRS, YFSETQ. This CDR3 region has 14 residues.

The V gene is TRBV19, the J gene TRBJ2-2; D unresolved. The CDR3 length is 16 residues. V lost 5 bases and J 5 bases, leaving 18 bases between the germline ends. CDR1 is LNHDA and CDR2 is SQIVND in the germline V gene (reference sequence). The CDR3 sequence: CASSPNTASRTGELFF. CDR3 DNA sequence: TGTGCCAGTAGTCCCAACACGGCATCGAGGACCGGGGAGCTGTTTTTT.

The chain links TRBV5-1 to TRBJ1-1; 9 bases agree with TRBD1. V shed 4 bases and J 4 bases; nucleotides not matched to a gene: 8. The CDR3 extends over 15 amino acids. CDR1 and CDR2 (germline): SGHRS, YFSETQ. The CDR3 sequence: CASSPTGQGRTEAFF. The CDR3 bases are TGCGCCAGCAGCCCCACGGGACAGGGACGCACTGAAGCTTTCTTT.

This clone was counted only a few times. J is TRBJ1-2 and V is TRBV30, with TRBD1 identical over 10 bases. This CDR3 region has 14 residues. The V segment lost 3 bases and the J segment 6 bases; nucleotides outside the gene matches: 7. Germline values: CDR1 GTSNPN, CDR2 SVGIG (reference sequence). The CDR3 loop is CAWSRQGAFDGYTF. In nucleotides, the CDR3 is TGTGCCTGGAGCCGACAGGGGGCGTTTGATGGCTACACCTTC.

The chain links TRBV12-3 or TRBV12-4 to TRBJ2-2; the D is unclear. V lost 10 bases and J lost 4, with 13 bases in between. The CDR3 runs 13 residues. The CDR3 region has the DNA TGTGCCACACTCCTCGGTGGCACCGGGGAGCTGTTTTTT. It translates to CATLLGGTGELFF.

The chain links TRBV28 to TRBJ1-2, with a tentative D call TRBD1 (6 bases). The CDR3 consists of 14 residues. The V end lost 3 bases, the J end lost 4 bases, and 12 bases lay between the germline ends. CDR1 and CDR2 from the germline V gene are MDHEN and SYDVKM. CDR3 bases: TGTGCCAGCAGTTTTGGGGGGGGCACCTATGGCTACACCTTC. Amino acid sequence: CASSFGGGTYGYTF.

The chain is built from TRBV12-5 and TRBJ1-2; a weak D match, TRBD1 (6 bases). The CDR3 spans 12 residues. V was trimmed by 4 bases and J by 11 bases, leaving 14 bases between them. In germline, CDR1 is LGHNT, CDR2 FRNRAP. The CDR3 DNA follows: TGTGCTAGTGGTTCTAGACAGGCCCCATACACCTTC. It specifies CASGSRQAPYTF.

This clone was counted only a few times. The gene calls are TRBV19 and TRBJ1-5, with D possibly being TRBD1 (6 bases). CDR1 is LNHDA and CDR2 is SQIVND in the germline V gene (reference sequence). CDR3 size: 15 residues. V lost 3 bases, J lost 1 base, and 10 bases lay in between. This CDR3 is CASSIQQGSNQPQHF. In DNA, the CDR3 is TGTGCCAGTAGTATCCAGCAGGGGAGCAATCAGCCCCAGCATTTT.

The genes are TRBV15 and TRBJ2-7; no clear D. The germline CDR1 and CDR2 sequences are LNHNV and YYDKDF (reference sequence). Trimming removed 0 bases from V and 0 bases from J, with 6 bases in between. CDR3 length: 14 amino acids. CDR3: CATSRDGSSYEQYF. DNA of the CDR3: TGTGCCACCAGCAGAGATGGTAGCTCCTACGAGCAGTACTTC.

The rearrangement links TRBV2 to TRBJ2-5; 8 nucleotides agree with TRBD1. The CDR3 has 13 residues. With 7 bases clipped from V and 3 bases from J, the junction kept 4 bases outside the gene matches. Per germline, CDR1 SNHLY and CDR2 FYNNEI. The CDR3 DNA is TGTGCCAGCAAACAGGGACAGGAAGAGACCCAGTACTTC. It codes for CASKQGQEETQYF.

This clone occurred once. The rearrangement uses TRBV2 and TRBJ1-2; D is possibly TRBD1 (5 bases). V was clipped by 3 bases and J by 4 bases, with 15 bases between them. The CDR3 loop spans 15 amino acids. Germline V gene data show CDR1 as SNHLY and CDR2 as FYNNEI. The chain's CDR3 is CASSDTNQGGYGYTF. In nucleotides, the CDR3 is TGTGCCAGCAGTGACACAAACCAGGGAGGCTATGGCTACACCTTC.

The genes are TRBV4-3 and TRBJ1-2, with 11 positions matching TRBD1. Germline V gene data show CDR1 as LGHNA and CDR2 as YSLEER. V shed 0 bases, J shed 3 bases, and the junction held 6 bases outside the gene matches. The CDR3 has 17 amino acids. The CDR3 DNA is TGCGCCAGCAGCCAAGAGGTGAGGGACAGGGGGGACTATGGCTACACCTTC. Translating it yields CASSQEVRDRGDYGYTF.

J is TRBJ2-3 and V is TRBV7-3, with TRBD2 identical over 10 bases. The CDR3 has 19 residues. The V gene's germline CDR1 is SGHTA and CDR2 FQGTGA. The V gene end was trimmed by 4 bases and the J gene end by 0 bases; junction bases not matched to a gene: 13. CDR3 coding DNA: TGTGCCAGCAGCTCCTTAGCGGGGGGACTTCGAACTAGCACAGATACGCAGTATTTT. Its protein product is CASSSLAGGLRTSTDTQYF. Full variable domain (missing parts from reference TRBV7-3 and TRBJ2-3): GAGVSQTPSNKVTEKGKYVELRCDPISGHTALYWYRQSLGQGPEFLIYFQGTGAADDSGLPNDRFFAVRPEGSVSTLKIQRTERGDSAVYLCASSSLAGGLRTSTDTQYFGPGTRLTVL.

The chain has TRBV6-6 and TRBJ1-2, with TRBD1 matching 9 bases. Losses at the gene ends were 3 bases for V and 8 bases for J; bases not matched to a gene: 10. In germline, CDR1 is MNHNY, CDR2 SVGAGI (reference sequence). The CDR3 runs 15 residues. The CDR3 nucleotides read TGTGCCAGCAGTTATTCCGGACAGGGGATGGAGGGCTACACCTTC. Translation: CASSYSGQGMEGYTF.

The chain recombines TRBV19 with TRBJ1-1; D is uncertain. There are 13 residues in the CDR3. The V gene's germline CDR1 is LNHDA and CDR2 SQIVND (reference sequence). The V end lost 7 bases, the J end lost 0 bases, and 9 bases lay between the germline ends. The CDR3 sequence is CASKRLVNTEAFF. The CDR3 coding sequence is TGTGCCAGTAAAAGGCTAGTGAACACTGAAGCTTTCTTT.

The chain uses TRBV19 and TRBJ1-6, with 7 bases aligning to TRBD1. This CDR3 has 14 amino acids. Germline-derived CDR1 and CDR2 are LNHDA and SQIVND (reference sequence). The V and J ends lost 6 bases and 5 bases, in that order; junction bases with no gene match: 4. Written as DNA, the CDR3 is TGTGCCAGTAGGACCGGGACAGATAATTCACCCCTCCACTTT. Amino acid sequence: CASRTGTDNSPLHF. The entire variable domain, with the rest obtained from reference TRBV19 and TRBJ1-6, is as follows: DGGITQSPKYLFRKEGQNVTLSCEQNLNHDAMYWYRQDPGQGLRLIYYSQIVNDFQKGDIAEGYSVSREKKESFPLTVTSAQKNPTAFYLCASRTGTDNSPLHFGNGTRLTVT.

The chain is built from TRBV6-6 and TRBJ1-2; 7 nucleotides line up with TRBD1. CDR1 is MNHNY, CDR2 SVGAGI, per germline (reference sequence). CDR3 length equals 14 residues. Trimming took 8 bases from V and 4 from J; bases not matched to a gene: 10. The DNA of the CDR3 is TGTGCCAGCTCTACAGGGGCTTCTGGCTATGGCTACACCTTC. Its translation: CASSTGASGYGYTF.

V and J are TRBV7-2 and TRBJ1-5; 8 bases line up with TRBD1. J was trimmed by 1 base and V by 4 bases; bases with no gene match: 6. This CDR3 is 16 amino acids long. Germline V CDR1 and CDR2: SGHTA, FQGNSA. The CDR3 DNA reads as TGTGCCAGCAGCTCGGACAGGGTTGGAAGCAATCAGCCCCAGCATTTT. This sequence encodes CASSSDRVGSNQPQHF. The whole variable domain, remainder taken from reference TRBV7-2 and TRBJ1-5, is GAGVSQSPSNKVTEKGKDVELRCDPISGHTALYWYRQSLGQGLEFLIYFQGNSAPDKSGLPSDRFSAERTGGSVSTLTIQRTQQEDSAVYLCASSSDRVGSNQPQHFGDGTRLSIL.

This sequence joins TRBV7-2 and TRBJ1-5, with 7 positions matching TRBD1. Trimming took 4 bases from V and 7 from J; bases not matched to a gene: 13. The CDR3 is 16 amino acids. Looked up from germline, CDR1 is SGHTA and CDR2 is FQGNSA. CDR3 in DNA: TGTGCCAGCAGCTCGACCGGGACAGAGGCACGACAGCCCCAGCATTTT. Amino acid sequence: CASSSTGTEARQPQHF.

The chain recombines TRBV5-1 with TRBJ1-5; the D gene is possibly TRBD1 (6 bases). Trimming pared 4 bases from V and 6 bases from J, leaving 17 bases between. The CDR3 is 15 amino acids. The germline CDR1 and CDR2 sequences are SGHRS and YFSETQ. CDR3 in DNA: TGCGCCAGCAGCCCTAATCCAGGGGCCGGTCAGCCCCAGCATTTT. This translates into CASSPNPGAGQPQHF.

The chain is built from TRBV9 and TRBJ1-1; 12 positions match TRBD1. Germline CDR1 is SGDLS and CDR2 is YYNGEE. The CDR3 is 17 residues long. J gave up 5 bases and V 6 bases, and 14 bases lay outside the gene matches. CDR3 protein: CASNPMAGTGGETEAFF. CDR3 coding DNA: TGTGCCAGCAACCCCATGGCCGGGACAGGGGGCGAGACTGAAGCTTTCTTT.